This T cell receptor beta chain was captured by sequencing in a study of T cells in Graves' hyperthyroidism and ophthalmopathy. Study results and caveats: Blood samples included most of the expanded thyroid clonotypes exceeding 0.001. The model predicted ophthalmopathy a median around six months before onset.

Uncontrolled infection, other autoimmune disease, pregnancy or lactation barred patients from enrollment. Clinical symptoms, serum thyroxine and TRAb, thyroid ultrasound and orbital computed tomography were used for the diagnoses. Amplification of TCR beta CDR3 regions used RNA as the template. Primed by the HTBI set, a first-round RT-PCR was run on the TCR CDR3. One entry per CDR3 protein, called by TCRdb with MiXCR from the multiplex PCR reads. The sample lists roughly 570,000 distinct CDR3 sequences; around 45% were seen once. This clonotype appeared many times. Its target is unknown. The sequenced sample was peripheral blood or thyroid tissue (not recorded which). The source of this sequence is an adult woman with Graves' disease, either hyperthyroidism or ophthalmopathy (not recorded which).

The DNA for the CDR3 is TGTGCCATCAGTGAGTCAGGGCAGGGCTTCCACGAGCAGTACTTC. Amino acid sequence: CAISESGQGFHEQYF. The rearrangement links TRBV10-3 to TRBJ2-7, with D perhaps TRBD1 (5 bases). The CDR3 has 15 residues. CDR1 and CDR2 (germline): ENHRY, SYGVKD. Trimming left V 0 bases short and J 5 bases short, with 14 bases between.